Listed below are T cell receptor beta chains from one sample, sequenced in a study of cytomegalovirus exposure and HLA in healthy donors. Sequencing was performed with immunoSEQ multiplex PCR; in TCRdb, only in-frame clones are kept and a portion is missing. The data show more than 110,000 clones, roughly 9.8% seen once. The specimen sequenced was PBMCs. The receptors shown here come from a man aged 50 to 60 in good health and CMV-seronegative. CDR3s include the opening cysteine and the closing phenylalanine or tryptophan. The D gene is left open where the match is weak. Not every row has a clone size; where given, it reads once, few, many or a size class.

j_gene: TRBJ1-6
abundance: .
v_gene: TRBV30
d_gene: TRBD1
CDR3nt: TGTGCTCGGAGGGGGACAGGGGGAGATTCACCCCTCCACTTT
CDR3aa: CARRGTGGDSPLHF

j_gene: TRBJ1-1
abundance: few
v_gene: TRBV18
d_gene: .
CDR3nt: TGTGCCAGCTCACCACTCGGGTCCACTGAAGCTTTCTTT
CDR3aa: CASSPLGSTEAFF

j_gene: TRBJ2-5
abundance: .
v_gene: TRBV7-9
d_gene: .
CDR3nt: TGTGCCAGCAGCTCCCTCGGGACACTGAACCAAGAGACCCAGTACTTC
CDR3aa: CASSSLGTLNQETQYF

j_gene: TRBJ2-5
abundance: few
v_gene: TRBV27
d_gene: TRBD2
CDR3nt: TGTGCCAGCAGTTCGACGGGACTAGCGGGGGAGACCCAGTACTTC
CDR3aa: CASSSTGLAGETQYF

j_gene: TRBJ2-5
abundance: few
v_gene: TRBV7-3
d_gene: TRBD2
CDR3nt: TGTGCCAGCAGCCACGGGACTAGCAGGGAGACCCAGTACTTC
CDR3aa: CASSHGTSRETQYF

j_gene: TRBJ1-5
abundance: .
v_gene: TRBV28
d_gene: .
CDR3nt: TGTGCCAGCAGTCGGACTAGCCCCGATCAGCCCCAGCATTTT
CDR3aa: CASSRTSPDQPQHF

j_gene: TRBJ2-3
abundance: .
v_gene: TRBV5-4
d_gene: TRBD2
CDR3nt: TGTGCCAGCGGTCTAGCGGGGGGAACAGATACGCAGTATTTT
CDR3aa: CASGLAGGTDTQYF

j_gene: TRBJ1-1
abundance: .
v_gene: TRBV28
d_gene: TRBD1
CDR3nt: TGTGCCAGCACCTCCCAGGGGACAGGGTTGGTGAACACTGAAGCTTTCTTT
CDR3aa: CASTSQGTGLVNTEAFF

j_gene: TRBJ2-3
abundance: few
v_gene: TRBV6-1
d_gene: .
CDR3nt: TGTGCCAGCTTCACACAGTCTTCTAGCACAGATACGCAGTATTTT
CDR3aa: CASFTQSSSTDTQYF

j_gene: TRBJ1-1
abundance: .
v_gene: TRBV19
d_gene: TRBD1
CDR3nt: TGTGCCAGTGACAGGGGGATGAATCTCCCCGGGAACACTGAAGCTTTCTTT
CDR3aa: CASDRGMNLPGNTEAFF

j_gene: TRBJ2-5
abundance: few
v_gene: TRBV5-6
d_gene: TRBD1
CDR3nt: TGTGCCAGCAGCTACGGACAGGGAGAGACCCAGTACTTC
CDR3aa: CASSYGQGETQYF

j_gene: TRBJ1-2
abundance: .
v_gene: TRBV19
d_gene: TRBD1
CDR3nt: TGTGCCAGTAGTCGGGACAGGGCCTATGGCTACACCTTC
CDR3aa: CASSRDRAYGYTF

j_gene: TRBJ2-3
abundance: .
v_gene: TRBV28
d_gene: TRBD2
CDR3nt: TGTGCCAGCACACTACGCGGGAGGACAGATACGCAGTATTTT
CDR3aa: CASTLRGRTDTQYF

j_gene: TRBJ2-1
abundance: few
v_gene: TRBV9
d_gene: TRBD2
CDR3nt: TGTGCCAGCAGCCCCCGGGGAGCGGGGGGCCCAAATGAGCAGTTCTTC
CDR3aa: CASSPRGAGGPNEQFF

j_gene: TRBJ1-5
abundance: few
v_gene: TRBV2
d_gene: TRBD1
CDR3nt: TGTGCCAGCAGTTGGGCAGGGGGTAATCAGCCCCAGCATTTT
CDR3aa: CASSWAGGNQPQHF

j_gene: TRBJ1-5
abundance: few
v_gene: TRBV5-1
d_gene: .
CDR3nt: TGCGCCAGCAGCTTGGGGGCGGGGAGCGAACAGCCCCAGCATTTT
CDR3aa: CASSLGAGSEQPQHF

j_gene: TRBJ2-7
abundance: .
v_gene: TRBV28
d_gene: TRBD2
CDR3nt: TGTGCCAGCAAGAAACTGAGCGGGGTCTCCTACGAGCAGTACTTC
CDR3aa: CASKKLSGVSYEQYF

j_gene: TRBJ2-1
abundance: few
v_gene: TRBV5-1
d_gene: TRBD2
CDR3nt: TGCGCCAGCAGACTAGGGAGCGGGGGGGCATACAATGAGCAGTTCTTC
CDR3aa: CASRLGSGGAYNEQFF

j_gene: TRBJ2-7
abundance: few
v_gene: TRBV30
d_gene: .
CDR3nt: TGTGCGATGGAGTTGGCTCCTCTAGAGTACTTC
CDR3aa: CAMELAPLEYF

j_gene: TRBJ2-3
abundance: .
v_gene: TRBV11-2
d_gene: TRBD2
CDR3nt: TGTGCCAGCAGCCCCACCCCAAGCGGGGGTAGAAGAGATACGCAGTATTTT
CDR3aa: CASSPTPSGGRRDTQYF

j_gene: TRBJ2-1
abundance: .
v_gene: TRBV7-3
d_gene: TRBD2
CDR3nt: TGTGCCAGCAGCTTAAACCTAGCGGGAGTGGATGAGCAGTTCTTC
CDR3aa: CASSLNLAGVDEQFF

j_gene: TRBJ1-4
abundance: few
v_gene: TRBV4-1
d_gene: .
CDR3nt: TGCGCCAGCAGCCTCGGACTCCCTCGAGGTGAAAAACTGTTTTTT
CDR3aa: CASSLGLPRGEKLFF

j_gene: TRBJ1-3
abundance: .
v_gene: TRBV5-1
d_gene: .
CDR3nt: TGCGCCAGCAGCTTGGACGCCCGGGGGAACACCATATATTTT
CDR3aa: CASSLDARGNTIYF

j_gene: TRBJ1-6
abundance: few
v_gene: TRBV5-1
d_gene: .
CDR3nt: TGCGCCAGCAGCTCCGGCCAGGGAAGTAATTCACCCCTCCACTTT
CDR3aa: CASSSGQGSNSPLHF

j_gene: TRBJ1-1
abundance: few
v_gene: TRBV29-1
d_gene: .
CDR3nt: TGCAGCGGGGGGGAACAGGCTTCGAACACTGAAGCTTTCTTT
CDR3aa: CSGGEQASNTEAFF

j_gene: TRBJ1-6
abundance: .
v_gene: TRBV28
d_gene: .
CDR3nt: TGTGCCAGCAGTTTCTACAGGGTGGAATCACCCCTCCACTTT
CDR3aa: CASSFYRVESPLHF

j_gene: TRBJ2-3
abundance: few
v_gene: TRBV7-2
d_gene: TRBD2
CDR3nt: TGTGCCAGCAGCTTAGGGACTAGCGGGGGGGTGGATACGCAGTATTTT
CDR3aa: CASSLGTSGGVDTQYF

j_gene: TRBJ2-7
abundance: .
v_gene: TRBV19
d_gene: TRBD1
CDR3nt: TGTGCCAGTAGTGCTGGACAGGTGCTTCCCTACGAGCAGTACTTC
CDR3aa: CASSAGQVLPYEQYF

j_gene: TRBJ2-1
abundance: few
v_gene: TRBV5-8
d_gene: TRBD2
CDR3nt: TGTGCCAGCAGCCGACACCTAGCGGGGAGGATTTCGAATGAGCAGTTCTTC
CDR3aa: CASSRHLAGRISNEQFF

j_gene: TRBJ2-5
abundance: few
v_gene: TRBV19
d_gene: .
CDR3nt: TGTGCCAGTAGTATTTGGGGGGGCCTGGGAGAGACCCAGTACTTC
CDR3aa: CASSIWGGLGETQYF